This TCR beta chain was captured by sequencing in a study of T cell responses to AZD1222 COVID-19 vaccine. Study findings and constraints: The peak T cell response came first, and repertoires were sampled only after it.

V was pared by 2 bases and J by 4 bases, with 9 bases between. This CDR3 region has 14 residues. CDR1 is SGHTA and CDR2 is FQGNSA in the germline V gene. The method was immunoSEQ multiplex PCR; TCRdb's version includes in-frame clones alone and lacks a portion of them. The table has about 99,000 clones, 91% seen once. To note about this clone: The antigen remains undetermined.

The sequencing used peripheral blood, collected on day 0 of AZD1222 vaccination. The source of this sequence is an adult in good health. V is TRBV7-2 and J is TRBJ2-1; D gene uncertain. CDR3 sequence reads: CASSLSGIYNEQFF. As DNA, the CDR3 is TGTGCCAGCAGCTTATCGGGCATATACAATGAGCAGTTCTTC.